Presented here are 10 T cell receptor beta chains from one specimen sequenced in a study of CD8 T cells in ankylosing spondylitis. TCRdb redid the calling of the 5' RACE reads with MiXCR, one entry per CDR3 protein. The data hold roughly 240,000 distinct CDR3 sequences, with roughly a third observed a single time. Sequencing used blood, either unsorted or a sorted T cell fraction (not recorded which). These receptors all stem from a male donor with ankylosing spondylitis or in good health (not recorded which).

At least ten counts were recorded for this clonotype. This chain connects TRBV20-1 to TRBJ2-5; the D is unclear. V shed 5 bases and J shed 1 base, with 2 bases lying between them. Germline lookup yields CDR1 DFQATT and CDR2 SNEGSKA (reference sequence). CDR3 length equals 10 residues. CDR3 nucleotide sequence: TGCAGTGCTTTCCAAGAGACCCAGTACTTC. It specifies CSAFQETQYF.

The V and J genes are TRBV7-9 and TRBJ1-3; D gene unclear. V was trimmed by 1 base and J by 0 bases, leaving 10 bases between them. CDR3 length equals 16 residues. Germline CDR1 reads SEHNR; CDR2 reads FQNEAQ (reference sequence). The CDR3 DNA follows: TGTGCCAGCAGCTTAGGGGCCCCGAGCTCTGGAAACACCATATATTTT. This gives the protein CASSLGAPSSGNTIYF.

V usage is TRBV12-3 or TRBV12-4 and J usage is TRBJ2-5; the match to TRBD2 covers 8 bases. The CDR3 covers 16 residues. J was trimmed by 3 bases and V by 4 bases; bases with no gene match: 10. CDR3 sequence (DNA): TGTGCCAGCAGTTCTCTAGCGGGTCAATCTAAAGAGACCCAGTACTTC. Residues: CASSSLAGQSKETQYF.

This chain connects TRBV4-1 to TRBJ1-1; no clear D gene. The germline V and J ends were trimmed by 4 bases and 0 bases, with 18 bases remaining between them. The CDR3 loop spans 17 amino acids. Looked up from germline, CDR1 is MGHRA and CDR2 is YSYEKL. In nucleotides, the CDR3 is TGCGCCAGCAGCCCCGTGTTAGCTCGCCTCATGAACACTGAAGCTTTCTTT. This sequence encodes CASSPVLARLMNTEAFF.

The rearrangement joins TRBV18 to TRBJ2-1; 9 positions match TRBD2. Losses at the gene ends were 1 base for V and 4 bases for J; bases not matched to a gene: 2. The CDR3 covers 15 residues. CDR1 and CDR2 (germline): KGHSH, LQKENI. CDR3 protein: CASSPLAGAYNEQFF. CDR3 coding DNA: TGTGCCAGCTCACCACTAGCGGGGGCATACAATGAGCAGTTCTTC.

The chain employs TRBV4-1 and TRBJ2-1; 7 bases fit TRBD1. The CDR3 contains 13 residues. Germline-derived CDR1 and CDR2 are MGHRA and YSYEKL. J gave up 6 bases and V 3 bases, and 2 bases lay outside the gene matches. The CDR3 nucleotides are TGCGCCAGCAGCCAGGGACAGATCAATGAGCAGTTCTTC. This translates into CASSQGQINEQFF.

The chain has TRBV5-4 and TRBJ1-1, with D unclear. In germline, CDR1 is SGHNT, CDR2 YYREEE (reference sequence). The CDR3 has 13 residues. The V and J ends lost 4 bases and 10 bases respectively, with 17 bases between them. DNA of the CDR3: TGTGCCAGCAGCGCCGGACTCTCCCGAGGAGCTTTCTTT. Translated: CASSAGLSRGAFF. The complete variable domain, with remaining parts taken from reference TRBV5-4 and TRBJ1-1, reads ETGVTQSPTHLIKTRGQQVTLRCSSQSGHNTVSWYQQALGQGPQFIFQYYREEENGRGNFPPRFSGLQFPNYSSELNVNALELDDSALYLCASSAGLSRGAFFGQGTRLTVV.

This clonotype was detected ten times or more. The J gene is TRBJ2-7, the V gene TRBV20-1; TRBD1 aligns across 7 bases. The J segment lost 5 bases and the V segment lost 1 base, leaving 8 bases of the junction unmatched. The CDR3 has 14 residues. The germline V gene encodes CDR1 DFQATT and CDR2 SNEGSKA (reference sequence). The CDR3 is CSARVQTGTHEQYF. The DNA of the CDR3 is TGCAGTGCTAGAGTTCAGACAGGGACCCACGAGCAGTACTTC.

V and J are TRBV5-4 and TRBJ2-4; TRBD2 aligns across 12 bases. The CDR3 is 20 amino acids. V was pared by 5 bases and J by 0 bases, with 15 bases of the junction left unmatched. Germline assignment: CDR1 SGHNT and CDR2 YYREEE (reference sequence). As DNA, the CDR3 is TGTGCCAGCAGATCGGCGGTACTAGCGGGGGGTCCTCTAGCCAAAAACATTCAGTACTTC. It yields the protein CASRSAVLAGGPLAKNIQYF. The full variable domain, completed using reference TRBV5-4 and TRBJ2-4, is ETGVTQSPTHLIKTRGQQVTLRCSSQSGHNTVSWYQQALGQGPQFIFQYYREEENGRGNFPPRFSGLQFPNYSSELNVNALELDDSALYLCASRSAVLAGGPLAKNIQYFGAGTRLSVL.

V and J are TRBV12-3 or TRBV12-4 and TRBJ2-2, with 8 bases lining up with TRBD2. The CDR3 is 14 residues long. Trimming at V came to 6 bases and at J to 5 bases, leaving 5 bases not matched to a gene. CDR3 bases: TGTGCCAGCAGCCGACTAGCGAGTACCGGGGAGCTGTTTTTT. Its protein product is CASSRLASTGELFF.